The entry below describes one T cell receptor beta chain. This clonotype has only a few counts. The antigen it binds to is not known. No base quality information exists; no much larger clone differs at one position. A distance of 9 bases separates the germline ends of V and J, which lose 3 bases and 6 bases respectively. Sequences LNHNV (CDR1) and YYDKDF (CDR2) are obtained from the germline V gene (reference sequence). The CDR3 sequence holds 13 residues, the cysteine and phenylalanine included. The entry retains the CDR3 DNA only, 39 bases that are in frame from base 1. These data originate in a study of human T cells and chemical hapten exposure (dated by TCRdb to 2020 to 2022). Study-wide context: For sensitization, 2% DPC in acetone was applied to an approximately 2 cm by approximately 2 cm area of upper inner arm skin. Weekly therapeutic DPC doses were additionally applied to the scalp of patients throughout the roughly 23-week study period. Patch testing was done on the upper back using Finn chambers containing 0.01% DPC, and results were scored after 6 days according to International Contact Dermatitis Research Group standards. Alopecia areata with under or over 50% scalp involvement, alopecia totalis and alopecia universalis were represented in the patient cohort, which was mostly female. The libraries were sequenced as a pool, and the TCR yield per sample differed mostly because of small variations in library volumes within the pool. In alopecia patients, the study followed how the peripheral blood TCR repertoire changed in vivo over primary and secondary sensitization to diphenylcyclopropenone (DPC), a hapten. Blood samples were taken from patients before sensitization (week 0) and at 2, 6 and about 24 weeks after DPC sensitization. About 30 alopecia patients provided blood for TCR sequencing at one to four time points (pre-sensitization, 2, 6 and 24 weeks). Points the paper makes about the study in general: After repeated subsampling, changes were observed in the strength of the expansion versus patch-test correlation and in the threshold at which the correlation became significant. The number of TCRs above 1 in 1000 frequency did not change with DPC sensitization; there was no evidence of global repertoire structure alterations. Significantly more large CDR3 similarity clusters were formed by expanded TCRs than by pre-sensitization or healthy control sets, consistent with antigen-driven responses. Because all patients had alopecia, a presumed autoimmune disease, the immune response of the patients might differ from that of healthy individuals. The number of PT1 expanded TCRs positively correlated with patch test score, significant at thresholds 8, 16 and 32 but not 4.

The time point tag for this specimen amounts to: patch test 2, 6 weeks after DPC sensitization. The sample's treatment or condition label, decoded: therapeutic diphenylcyclopropenone sensitization with weekly scalp DPC. Blood at each patch-test visit was drawn before the patch test was applied. Eligible patients were aged 18 to 70, diagnosed with alopecia, deemed suitable for DPC therapy, and excluded if pregnant. Total RNA was extracted from unfractionated whole blood collected in Tempus Blood RNA tubes. Library prep was done by RACE. TCRdb records NextSeq 500 as the sequencer. During library preparation, unique molecular identifiers were attached to individual cDNA molecules so that TCRs could be counted in a quantitative, reproducible way. For every blood RNA sample, sequencing covered both the TCR alpha and TCR beta chains. Per the source publication's procedure: A median of approximately 96,000 TCRs per sample was observed, with a range of about 23,224 to 690,600. The Decombinator software suite was used to annotate V, J and CDR3 in the TCR reads. To make PS versus PT1 abundance plots, every sample was subsampled to the same number of TCRs (28,000). Expanded TCRs were defined as absent before sensitization and observed at least eight times at the 2-week time point. Using fastp at Q25 and MiXCR, TCRdb reprocessed the public reads and kept productive beta chains. Rows are combined by CDR3 protein, so each entry shows the most common genes and DNA. The V and J calls were not made by the authors but by TCRdb's processing. In all, the sample holds approximately 92,000 distinct CDR3 sequences, and about an eighth of those were seen once. The ten largest clones capture 2.5% to 3.5% of the sample.

This receptor was taken from a woman aged 40 to 50 with alopecia areata. Some clones in this sample may be carry-over from other donors' samples. The source was whole blood, collected in connection with sensitization to the hapten diphenylcyclopropenone (DPC). The chain is made from TRBV15 and TRBJ2-1, with TRBD2 tentatively as D gene (5 bases match). The DNA is as follows: TGTGCCACCAGCAGGGCTACTAGCAATGAGCAGTTCTTC. It translates as CATSRATSNEQFF.